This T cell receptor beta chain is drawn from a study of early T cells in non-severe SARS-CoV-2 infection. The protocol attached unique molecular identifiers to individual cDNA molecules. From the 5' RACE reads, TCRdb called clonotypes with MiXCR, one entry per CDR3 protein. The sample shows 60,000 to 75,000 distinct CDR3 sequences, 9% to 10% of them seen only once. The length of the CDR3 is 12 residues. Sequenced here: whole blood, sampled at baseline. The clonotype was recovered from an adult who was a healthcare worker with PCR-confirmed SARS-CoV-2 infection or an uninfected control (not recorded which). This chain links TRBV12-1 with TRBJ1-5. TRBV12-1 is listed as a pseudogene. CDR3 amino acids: CASSSLIQPQHF. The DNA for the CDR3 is TGTGCCAGCAGCAGTCTTATTCAGCCCCAGCATTTT.